The present T cell receptor beta chain was sequenced within a study of high-grade serous ovarian cancer treatment subgroups. Study-level background: Each sample yielded on average about 7,000 unique TCR beta rearrangements from 11,000 to 15,000 reads. Study findings and constraints: CDR1 and CDR2 were left unanalyzed; analyses focused on CDR3. These tumor repertoires lack spatial information from bulk sequencing. Repertoire similarity ranged roughly 0.1 to 0.79 between tumors of one patient.

Tumor samples were obtained before definitive surgery or chemotherapy. Profiled with immunoSEQ multiplex PCR; TCRdb holds only in-frame clones, not every one. The table shows about 30,000 clones, with under 90% occurring only once. This clone was counted between two and nine times. Antigen specificity is unknown. The same CDR3 is also encoded by other DNA sequences in this sample. The TCR was taken from a human donor with high-grade serous ovarian cancer. Input material: tumor tissue.

The CDR3 spells CASSPWDNYGYTF. In nucleotides, the CDR3 is TGTGCCAGCTCACCATGGGACAACTATGGCTACACCTTC. V is TRBV18 and J is TRBJ1-2, with D possibly being TRBD1 (5 bases). The CDR3 consists of 13 residues. Trimming cost V 2 bases and J 2 bases, with 6 bases left between them. CDR1 and CDR2 (germline): KGHSH, LQKENI.